These 9 T cell receptor delta chains share one sample of origin, sequenced in a study of γδ T cells in repeated Plasmodium falciparum infection. TCRdb re-called the multiplex PCR reads through CATT. The table shows 85,000 to 100,000 delta-chain clones, with 0.75% to 1% occurring only once. Vgamma9/Vdelta2+ and Vdelta2-negative gammadelta T cells were flow-sorted from PBMC for bulk sequencing. The sample was gamma-delta T cells from blood. These receptors all come from a pool of human donors (malaria-infected and uninfected, not separated).

With regard to this clone: TCRdb has a much larger clone's protein, which differs at residue 10 from the translation of this DNA, likely because of a read error; what is shown is the protein translated from the DNA. This chain uses TRDV1 with TRDJ1; no definite D call. In the absence of a J gene in TCRdb, the DNA was matched to germline to assign it here. The CDR3 consists of 19 residues. Germline V lookup: CDR1 TSWWSYY, CDR2 QGS. Trimming cost V 3 bases and J 4 bases, with 27 bases left between them. The CDR3 nucleotides read TGTGCTCTTGGGGACGGAAAATTAACTTCTGGCGTTAACCTCGATAAACTCATCTTT. It specifies CALGDGKLTSGVNLDKLIF.

This clone showed up many times. TCRdb has a much larger clone's protein, which differs at residue 14 from the translation of this DNA, likely because of a read error; what is shown is the protein translated from the DNA. The chain recombines TRDV1 with TRDJ1; 9 bases match TRDD3. This CDR3 is 18 amino acids long. CDR1 is TSWWSYY and CDR2 is QGS in the germline V gene. CDR3 amino acids: CALGERPGGSPYTNKLIF. In DNA form, the CDR3 reads TGTGCTCTTGGGGAACGTCCTGGGGGATCACCGTACACCAATAAACTCATCTTT.

In this sample, this clone turned up many times. The V and J genes are TRDV2 and TRDJ1, with a possible D match to TRDD3 (6 bases). V was cut by 1 base and J by 2 bases, with 13 bases left in between. The germline CDR1 and CDR2 sequences are GEAIGNYY and EKD. This CDR3 region has 15 residues. The CDR3, as DNA: TGTGCCTGTGACACGTTGGGGATGATGACCGATAAACTCATCTTT. Its translation is CACDTLGMMTDKLIF.

This clone turned up a few times. This DNA's translation differs at residue 12 from TCRdb's protein, which comes from a much larger clone; a read error is likely, and the protein shown is translated from the DNA. The rearrangement joins TRDV1 to TRDJ1; D unclear. The V end lost 0 bases, the J end lost 1 base, and 18 bases lay between the germline ends. This CDR3 comprises 18 residues. Germline V lookup: CDR1 TSWWSYY, CDR2 QGS. The CDR3 protein is CALGELLYDPHPTDKLIF. The CDR3 DNA sequence: TGTGCTCTTGGGGAACTTCTCTACGACCCTCATCCCACCGATAAACTCATCTTT.

This clone was picked up many times. The sample carries other DNA sequences with the same CDR3. The chain recombines TRDV1 with TRDJ1; possibly TRDD2 for D (9 bases). Assignment of the J gene here rests on matching the DNA to germline, because TCRdb gives none. Germline lookup yields CDR1 TSWWSYY and CDR2 QGS. The CDR3 runs 26 residues. The ends were cut back, 3 bases at V and 0 bases at J, with 44 bases in the middle. The CDR3 coding sequence is TGTGCTCTTGGGGAGAGTATGTTCTGGTCCCTTCCTACAAAATGGGGGATCCCCTTGTACACCGATAAACTCATCTTT. Its translation is CALGESMFWSLPTKWGIPLYTDKLIF.

This clone was counted only a few times. Possible read error: a much larger clone is one base away. The rearrangement uses TRDV2 and TRDJ1; the match to TRDD3 covers 9 bases. Assignment of the J gene here rests on matching the DNA to germline, because TCRdb gives none. This CDR3 has 16 residues. From germline, CDR1 is GEAIGNYY and CDR2 EKD. V lost 4 bases to trimming and J lost 7 bases; unmatched junction nucleotides: 15. CDR3 nucleotide sequence: TGTGCCTGTGATCCCCTACTGGGGGAGCCCATTGGTAAACTCATCTTT. This codes for CACDPLLGEPIGKLIF.

The sample holds a few counts of this clone. It differs at one base from a far larger clone, so likely a read error. This sample also contains other DNA sequences that code for the same CDR3. The rearrangement joins TRDV1 to TRDJ1, with 12 positions matching TRDD3. V gave up 1 base and J gave up 4 bases; unmatched junction bases: 25. Germline CDR1 TSWWSYY, CDR2 QGS. This CDR3 region has 23 residues. The CDR3 coding sequence is TGTGCTCTTGGGGAACCGCTTTTTTCTACGCGCGCTGGGGGATACGCGAACAGCGATAAACTCATCTTT. Protein sequence: CALGEPLFSTRAGGYANSDKLIF.

This clone was counted a few times. TCRdb records a much larger clone's protein for this DNA, with a difference at residue 11 that likely arises from a read error; the protein given is the translation of the DNA. The rearrangement joins TRDV2 to TRDJ1; D perhaps matches TRDD3 (6 bases). TCRdb records no J gene; here it was assigned by comparing the DNA to germline. This CDR3 has 15 amino acids. Trimming removed 4 bases from V and 8 bases from J, with 22 bases in between. CDR1 and CDR2 (germline): GEAIGNYY, EKD. This CDR3 reads CACDCVAGDWDKLIF. For the CDR3, the DNA is TGTGCCTGTGATTGCGTGGCGGGAGACTGGGACAAACTCATCTTT.

The sample holds a few counts of this clone. This DNA translates differently at residue 10 from the TCRdb protein, which is that of a much larger clone; a read error is likely, and the protein shown is the DNA's own translation. The chain carries TRDV2 and TRDJ1, with D possibly TRDD3 on 6 matching bases. Germline matching of the DNA provided the J gene here, since TCRdb leaves it blank. This CDR3 is 15 amino acids long. Trimming left V 1 base short and J 3 bases short, with 14 bases between. Germline V gene data show CDR1 as GEAIGNYY and CDR2 as EKD. The CDR3, as DNA: TGTGCCTGTGACACGGGGGGAGACCACCCCGATAAACTCATCTTT. It translates to CACDTGGDHPDKLIF.